The source of this T cell receptor (beta chain) is a study of blood T cell repertoires in COVID-19. At the level of the study: Sources were T cells, B-cell-depleted T cells, or PBMCs; the material itself was cDNA or gDNA.

Germline loops: CDR1 LGHDT, CDR2 YNNKEL (reference sequence). The CDR3 length is 11 residues. Trimming took off 3 bases at V and 8 bases at J, with 7 bases between the two ends. Per the study methods: Estimation of nucleated cell counts was performed using reference gene primer amplification. Data came from immunoSEQ multiplex PCR; TCRdb stores just in-frame clones and leaves some out. The V and J calls and clone size were taken over from that table, and D and trimming were inferred from the DNA. The sample contains about 140,000 clones, about four fifths of which appear only once. This TCR derives from a human donor in a cohort sampled during active COVID-19. The chain has TRBV3-1 (or the pseudogene TRBV3-2) and TRBJ1-2; D gene uncertain. The sequencing sample was made of peripheral blood. The CDR3 protein is CASSHDNGYTF. CDR3 DNA sequence: TGTGCCAGCAGCCACGACAACGGCTACACCTTC.